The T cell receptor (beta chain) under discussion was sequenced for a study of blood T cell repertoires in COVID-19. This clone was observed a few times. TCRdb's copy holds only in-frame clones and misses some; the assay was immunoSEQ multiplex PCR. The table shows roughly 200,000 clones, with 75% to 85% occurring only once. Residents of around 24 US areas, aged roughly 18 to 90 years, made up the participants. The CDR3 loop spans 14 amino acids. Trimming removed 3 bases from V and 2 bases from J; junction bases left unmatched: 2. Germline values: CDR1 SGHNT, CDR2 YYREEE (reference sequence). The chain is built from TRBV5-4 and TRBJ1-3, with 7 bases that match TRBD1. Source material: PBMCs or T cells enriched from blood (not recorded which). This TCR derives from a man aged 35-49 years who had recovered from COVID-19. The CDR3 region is CASSYRGAGNTIYF. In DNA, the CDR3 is TGTGCCAGCAGCTACAGGGGTGCTGGAAACACCATATATTTT. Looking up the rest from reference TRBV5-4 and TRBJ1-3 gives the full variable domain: ETGVTQSPTHLIKTRGQQVTLRCSSQSGHNTVSWYQQALGQGPQFIFQYYREEENGRGNFPPRFSGLQFPNYSSELNVNALELDDSALYLCASSYRGAGNTIYFGEGSWLTVV.